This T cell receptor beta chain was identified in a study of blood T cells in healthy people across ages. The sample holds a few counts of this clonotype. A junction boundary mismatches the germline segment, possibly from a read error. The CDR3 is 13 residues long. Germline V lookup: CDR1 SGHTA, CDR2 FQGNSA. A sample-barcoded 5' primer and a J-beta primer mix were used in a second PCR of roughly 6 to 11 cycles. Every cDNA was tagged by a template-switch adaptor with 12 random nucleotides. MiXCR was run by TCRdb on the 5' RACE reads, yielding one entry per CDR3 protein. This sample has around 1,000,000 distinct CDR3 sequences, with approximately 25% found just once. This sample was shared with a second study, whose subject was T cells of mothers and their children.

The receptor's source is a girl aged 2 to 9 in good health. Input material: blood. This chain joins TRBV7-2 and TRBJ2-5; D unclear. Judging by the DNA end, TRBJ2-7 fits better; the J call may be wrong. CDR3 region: CAGSLYLGYEQYF. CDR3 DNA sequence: TGTGCCGGCAGCTTATATTTGGGGTACGAGCAGTACTTC.